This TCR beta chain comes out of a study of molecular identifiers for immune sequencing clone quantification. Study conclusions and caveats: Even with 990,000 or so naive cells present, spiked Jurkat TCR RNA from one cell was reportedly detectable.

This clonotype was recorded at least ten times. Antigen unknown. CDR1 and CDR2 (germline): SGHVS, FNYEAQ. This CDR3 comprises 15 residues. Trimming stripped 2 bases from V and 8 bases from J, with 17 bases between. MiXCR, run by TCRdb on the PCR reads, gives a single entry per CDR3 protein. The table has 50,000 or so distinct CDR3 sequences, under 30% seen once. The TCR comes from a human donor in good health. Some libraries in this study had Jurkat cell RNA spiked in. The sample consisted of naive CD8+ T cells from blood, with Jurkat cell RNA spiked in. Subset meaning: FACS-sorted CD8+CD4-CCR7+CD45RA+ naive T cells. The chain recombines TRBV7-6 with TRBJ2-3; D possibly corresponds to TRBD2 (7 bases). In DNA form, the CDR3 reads TGTGCCAGCAGCTTATTAGGGGGGGCGATTGGTACGCAGTATTTT. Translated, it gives CASSLLGGAIGTQYF.